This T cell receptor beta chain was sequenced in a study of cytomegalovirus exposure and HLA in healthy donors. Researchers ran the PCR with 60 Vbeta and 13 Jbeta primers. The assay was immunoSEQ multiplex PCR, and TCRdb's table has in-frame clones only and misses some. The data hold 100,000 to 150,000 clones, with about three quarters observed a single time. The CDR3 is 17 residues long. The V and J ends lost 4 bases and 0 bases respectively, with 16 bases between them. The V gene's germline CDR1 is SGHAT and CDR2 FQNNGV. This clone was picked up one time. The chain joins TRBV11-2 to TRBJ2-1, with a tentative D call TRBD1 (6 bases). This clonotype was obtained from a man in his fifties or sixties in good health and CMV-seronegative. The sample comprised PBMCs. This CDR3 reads CASSSPRTARSYNEQFF. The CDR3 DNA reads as TGTGCCAGCAGCTCCCCCCGGACAGCCCGCTCCTACAATGAGCAGTTCTTC.